This is a list of T cell receptor beta chains from one sample in a study of CD8+CD57+ T cells in acquired aplastic anemia. TCRdb redid the calling of the reads with MiXCR, one entry per CDR3 protein. The sample shows about 190,000 distinct CDR3 sequences, 40% to 50% of them seen only once. The sequenced sample consisted of sorted CD4+, CD8+, or CD8+CD57+ T cells (not recorded which) from PBMCs. Source of these receptors: a human donor with aplastic anemia. Each CDR3 is given with its conserved first and last residue. A D gene is named only where the DNA matches it firmly. Not every row has a clone size; where given, it reads once, few, many or a size class.

>TRBV2|-|many|TRBJ2-7
CASTGRLEQYF
TGTGCCAGCACAGGACGTTTGGAGCAGTACTTC
>TRBV19|-|-|TRBJ1-6
CASSKGSPLHF
TGTGCCAGTAGTAAAGGATCACCCCTCCACTTT
>TRBV24-1|-|many|TRBJ2-1
CATQTGGASSSYNEQFF
TGTGCCACCCAGACTGGGGGAGCCAGCAGCTCCTACAATGAGCAGTTCTTC
>TRBV5-8|-|many|TRBJ2-3
CASSLNRLTDTQYF
TGTGCCAGCAGCTTGAACAGGCTGACAGATACGCAGTATTTT
>TRBV2|TRBD1|once|TRBJ2-7
CASSKGQGSYEQYF
TGTGCCAGCAGCAAGGGACAGGGATCCTACGAGCAGTACTTC
>TRBV20-1|-|-|TRBJ1-1
CSARDNTEAFF
TGCAGTGCTAGGGACAACACTGAAGCTTTCTTT
>TRBV10-3|TRBD2|few|TRBJ2-5
CAISGLAGGMETQYF
TGTGCCATCAGTGGATTAGCGGGGGGGATGGAGACCCAGTACTTC
>TRBV10-3|-|many|TRBJ1-2
CAIRGASANGYTF
TGTGCCATCAGGGGCGCTTCGGCGAATGGCTACACCTTC
>TRBV10-2|-|-|TRBJ1-2
CASSLQNSGPYGYTF
TGCGCCAGCTCTCTCCAAAACTCGGGGCCCTATGGCTACACCTTC
>TRBV9|TRBD1|many|TRBJ1-3
CASSSRTGSSGNTIYF
TGTGCCAGCAGCTCTCGGACAGGGAGCTCTGGAAACACCATATATTTT
>TRBV13|-|-|TRBJ1-1
CASSLFWGKEAFF
TGTGCCAGCAGCTTATTCTGGGGGAAGGAAGCTTTCTTT
>TRBV29-1|-|-|TRBJ2-7
CSVAGEEQYF
TGCAGCGTTGCGGGTGAGGAGCAGTACTTC
>TRBV29-1|TRBD1|-|TRBJ2-5
CSVEQGAETQYF
TGCAGCGTTGAACAGGGGGCAGAGACCCAGTACTTC
>TRBV19|-|-|TRBJ2-5
CASSRAAEETQYF
TGTGCCAGTAGTCGTGCGGCTGAAGAGACCCAGTACTTC
>TRBV19|-|-|TRBJ1-2
CASIGNYGYTF
TGTGCCAGTATTGGGAACTATGGCTACACCTTC
>TRBV6-2/TRBV6-3|-|-|TRBJ1-5
CASRPRQRQPQHF
TGTGCCAGCAGACCGCGACAGAGACAGCCCCAGCATTTT
>TRBV7-3|TRBD2|-|TRBJ2-7
CASIGLAGGPGSYEQYF
TGTGCCAGCATTGGTCTAGCGGGGGGGCCGGGGTCCTACGAGCAGTACTTC
>TRBV2|-|-|TRBJ2-3
CAIHTDTQYF
TGTGCCATCCACACAGATACGCAGTATTTT
>TRBV20-1|-|-|TRBJ1-6
CSASVGPMNSPLHF
TGCAGTGCTAGTGTGGGACCGATGAATTCACCCCTCCACTTT
>TRBV11-2|-|many|TRBJ2-2
CASRRTGEAGELFF
TGTGCCAGCAGACGTACAGGGGAGGCCGGGGAGCTGTTTTTT
>TRBV2|-|many|TRBJ2-5
CASRYSGLVETQYF
TGTGCCAGCAGGTATTCTGGGCTAGTAGAGACCCAGTACTTC
>TRBV9|-|-|TRBJ1-6
CASSTRTDYNSPLHF
TGTGCCAGCAGCACCCGGACAGACTATAATTCACCCCTCCACTTT
>TRBV10-3|-|few|TRBJ2-1
CAISLGRANSSYNEQFF
TGTGCCATCAGTCTCGGCAGGGCGAATAGCTCCTACAATGAGCAGTTCTTC
>TRBV29-1|-|many|TRBJ1-1
CSVAGSLVTEAFF
TGCAGCGTTGCAGGGTCCCTCGTCACTGAAGCTTTCTTT
>TRBV19|TRBD1|many|TRBJ2-7
CASSRQGSYEQYF
TGTGCCAGTAGCAGACAGGGATCCTACGAGCAGTACTTC
>TRBV24-1|-|many|TRBJ2-3
CATSEPHSDTQYF
TGTGCCACCAGTGAGCCCCATTCGGATACGCAGTATTTT
>TRBV2|-|once|TRBJ2-6
CAGLCSGANVLTF
TGTGCCGGGCTGTGCTCTGGGGCCAACGTCCTGACTTTC
>TRBV15|TRBD1|-|TRBJ2-7
CATKPGQGAWDEQYF
TGTGCCACGAAACCGGGACAGGGGGCTTGGGACGAGCAGTACTTC
>TRBV6-1|-|-|TRBJ1-5
CASSRGQMDQPQHF
TGTGCCAGCAGTCGCGGACAGATGGATCAGCCCCAGCATTTT
>TRBV12-3/TRBV12-4|-|many|TRBJ1-6
CASSSGDPLHF
TGTGCCAGCAGTTCCGGGGACCCCCTCCACTTT
>TRBV7-2|-|many|TRBJ1-1
CASSSAATMNTEAFF
TGTGCCAGCAGCTCAGCGGCAACGATGAACACTGAAGCTTTCTTT
>TRBV5-1|-|-|TRBJ1-2
CASGLSQNYGYTF
TGCGCCAGCGGCTTGTCGCAGAACTATGGCTACACCTTC
>TRBV20-1|-|few|TRBJ1-2
CSAHRGSGGYTF
TGCAGTGCCCACAGAGGGTCCGGTGGCTACACCTTC
>TRBV4-2|-|once|TRBJ1-1
CASSQDEGHTNTEAFF
TGTGCCAGCAGCCAAGATGAGGGACATACAAACACTGAAGCTTTCTTT
>TRBV5-4|-|many|TRBJ2-3
CASSLPGGREGTQYF
TGTGCCAGCAGCTTGCCAGGGGGCAGGGAGGGTACGCAGTATTTT
>TRBV7-8|TRBD1|-|TRBJ2-5
CASSLRGQGETQYF
TGTGCCAGCAGTTTAAGAGGACAGGGGGAGACCCAGTACTTC
>TRBV2|TRBD1|-|TRBJ2-5
CASSTGTGAQYF
TGTGCCAGCAGTACGGGGACAGGGGCCCAGTACTTC
>TRBV11-2|TRBD1|many|TRBJ2-3
CASSLGDRGSTDTQYF
TGTGCCAGCAGCTTGGGTGACAGGGGAAGCACAGATACGCAGTATTTT
>TRBV25-1|TRBD2|-|TRBJ2-7
CASSEPWTSGYEQYF
TGTGCCAGCAGTGAACCCTGGACTAGCGGCTACGAGCAGTACTTC
>TRBV29-1|TRBD2|many|TRBJ2-7
CSVPSGNSYEQYF
TGCAGCGTGCCTAGCGGGAACTCCTACGAGCAGTACTTC
>TRBV20-1|-|-|TRBJ2-7
CSAWVGQYF
TGCAGTGCTTGGGTAGGGCAGTACTTC
>TRBV2|-|-|TRBJ1-2
CAGRGGMGTNYGYTF
TGTGCCGGGAGAGGGGGGATGGGGACTAACTATGGCTACACCTTC
>TRBV30|-|-|TRBJ2-7
CALYDNYEQYF
TGTGCCTTGTATGATAACTACGAGCAGTACTTC
>TRBV29-1|-|-|TRBJ1-2
CSVEVQGPLYGYTF
TGCAGCGTGGAAGTTCAGGGACCCCTCTATGGCTACACCTTC
>TRBV10-3|-|-|TRBJ1-5
CAIARDGNQPQHF
TGTGCCATCGCCCGGGACGGCAATCAGCCCCAGCATTTT
>TRBV6-5|-|-|TRBJ1-2
CASSYSIGSRGYTF
TGTGCCAGCAGTTACTCGATCGGTAGCCGTGGCTACACCTTC
>TRBV7-3|-|-|TRBJ2-7
CASSQPFLAGGGEQYF
TGCGCCAGCAGCCAGCCCTTCCTAGCCGGAGGTGGCGAGCAGTACTTC
>TRBV2|-|-|TRBJ1-5
CASSEALAIQGLGSNQPQHF
TGTGCCAGCAGTGAAGCCCTCGCTATACAGGGTTTGGGGAGCAATCAGCCCCAGCATTTT
>TRBV24-1|-|-|TRBJ1-5
CATPGGRVRQPQHF
TGTGCCACCCCGGGGGGCAGGGTTCGTCAGCCCCAGCATTTT
>TRBV7-7|-|-|TRBJ2-2
CASSRELNTGELFF
TGTGCTAGTAGCCGGGAATTGAACACCGGGGAGCTGTTTTTT
>TRBV9|TRBD1|-|TRBJ2-7
CASSGQGQYYEQYF
TGTGCCAGCAGCGGCCAGGGACAGTACTACGAGCAGTACTTC
>TRBV6-5|-|-|TRBJ2-5
CASSYGSPRRGETQYF
TGTGCCAGCAGTTACGGGTCTCCCCGAAGGGGAGAGACCCAGTACTTC
>TRBV10-3|TRBD1|-|TRBJ1-1
CASAKGASNTEAFF
TGTGCCAGCGCTAAGGGGGCTAGTAACACTGAAGCTTTCTTT